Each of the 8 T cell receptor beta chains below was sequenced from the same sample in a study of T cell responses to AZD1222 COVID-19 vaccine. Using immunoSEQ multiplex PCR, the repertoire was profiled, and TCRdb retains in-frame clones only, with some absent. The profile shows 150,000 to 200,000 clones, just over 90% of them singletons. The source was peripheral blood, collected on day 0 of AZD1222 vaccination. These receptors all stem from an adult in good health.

CDR3: CASSLARRPPPPLHF. CDR3 nucleotides: TGTGCCAGCAGCTTAGCTCGGCGACCACCGCCACCCCTCCACTTT. The chain uses TRBV11-2 and TRBJ1-6; D unclear. CDR1 is SGHAT, CDR2 FQNNGV, per germline. This CDR3 contains 15 residues. V gave up 1 base and J gave up 11 bases, with 15 bases separating them.

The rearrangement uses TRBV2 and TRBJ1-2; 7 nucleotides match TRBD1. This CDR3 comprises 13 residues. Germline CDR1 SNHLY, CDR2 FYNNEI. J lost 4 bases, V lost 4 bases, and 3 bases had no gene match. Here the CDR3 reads CASSGTGSYGYTF. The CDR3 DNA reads TGTGCCAGCAGTGGGACAGGCTCCTATGGCTACACCTTC. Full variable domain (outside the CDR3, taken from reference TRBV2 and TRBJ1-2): EPEVTQTPSHQVTQMGQEVILRCVPISNHLYFYWYRQILGQKVEFLVSFYNNEISEKSEIFDDQFSVERPDGSNFTLKIRSTKLEDSAMYFCASSGTGSYGYTFGSGTRLTVV.

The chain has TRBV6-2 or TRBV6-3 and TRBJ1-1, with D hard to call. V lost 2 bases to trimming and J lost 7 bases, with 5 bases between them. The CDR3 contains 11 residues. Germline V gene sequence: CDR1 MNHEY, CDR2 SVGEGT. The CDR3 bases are TGTGCCAGCAGTTACCTCGGTGAAGCTTTCTTT. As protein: CASSYLGEAFF.

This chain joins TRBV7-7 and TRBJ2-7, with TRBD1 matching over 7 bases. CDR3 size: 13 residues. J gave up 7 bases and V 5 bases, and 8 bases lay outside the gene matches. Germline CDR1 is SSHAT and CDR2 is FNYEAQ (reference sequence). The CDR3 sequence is CASSLGQAGEQYF. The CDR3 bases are TGTGCCAGCAGCCTTGGACAGGCGGGTGAGCAGTACTTC.

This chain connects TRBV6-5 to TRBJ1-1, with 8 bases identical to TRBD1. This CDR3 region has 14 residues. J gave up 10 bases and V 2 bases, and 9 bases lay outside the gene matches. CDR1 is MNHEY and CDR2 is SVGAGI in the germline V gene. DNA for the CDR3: TGTGCCAGCAGTTACGTGTCTCGGGACAGGACAGCTTTCTTT. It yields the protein CASSYVSRDRTAFF.

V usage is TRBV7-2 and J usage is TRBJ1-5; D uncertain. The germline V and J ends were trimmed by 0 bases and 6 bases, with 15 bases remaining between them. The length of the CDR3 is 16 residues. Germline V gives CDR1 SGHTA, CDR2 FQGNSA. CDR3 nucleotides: TGTGCCAGCAGCTTAGCGGGTTTGGAGATGCGTCAGCCCCAGCATTTT. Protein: CASSLAGLEMRQPQHF.

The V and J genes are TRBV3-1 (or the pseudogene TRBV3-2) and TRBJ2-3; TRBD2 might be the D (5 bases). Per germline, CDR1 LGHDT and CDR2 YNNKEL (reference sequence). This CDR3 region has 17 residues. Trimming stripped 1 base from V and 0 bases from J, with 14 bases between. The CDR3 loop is CASSQGKRRISTDTQYF. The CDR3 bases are TGTGCCAGCAGCCAAGGAAAGCGGCGGATTAGCACAGATACGCAGTATTTT.

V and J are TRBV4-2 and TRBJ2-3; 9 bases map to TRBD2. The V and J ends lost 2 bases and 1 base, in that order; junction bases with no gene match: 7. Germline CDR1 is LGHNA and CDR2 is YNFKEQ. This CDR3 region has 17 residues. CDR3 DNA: TGTGCCAGCAGCCAACAGACTAGCGGTCGTGGCACAGATACGCAGTATTTT. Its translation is CASSQQTSGRGTDTQYF.